This record concerns one T cell receptor beta chain sequence. Antigen: not known. The TRB cDNA libraries were prepared by 5' RACE with UMI labels. TCRdb reanalyzed the 5' RACE reads, giving one entry per CDR3 protein sequence and no DNA. This sample's table has approximately 100,000 distinct CDR3 sequences. Naive CD8+ T cells showed CD45RO-CCR7+CD27+CD95-. Germline V gene data show CDR1 as LGHNA and CDR2 as YSLEER. The CDR3 has 16 amino acids. This sample stems from a study of CXCR3-negative and CXCR3-positive naive CD8 T cells. General study findings and limits: CXCR3-positive naive cells carried more hydrophobic TRB CDR3s than CXCR3-negative ones. Similarly elevated diversity marked both naive subsets, with memory CD8+ cells showing far lower diversity.

The V gene is TRBV4-3, the J gene TRBJ2-7; TCRdb outputs TRBD2, but without DNA this stays unchecked. Material: naive CXCR3+ CD8+ T cells from blood. The sample's subset: CD45RO-CCR7+CD27+CD95- naive CD8+ T cells expressing CXCR3 (TNR3+). The sequence was collected from a human donor in good health. Some clones in this sample may be carry-over from other donors' samples. CDR3: CASSQERGDSSYEQYF.